This TCR beta chain emerged from a study of human T cells and chemical hapten exposure. For the study at large: Patients, predominantly female, presented with alopecia areata, totalis or universalis.

The time point here: patch test 1, 2 weeks after DPC sensitization. Treatment reported: therapeutic diphenylcyclopropenone sensitization with weekly scalp DPC. From whole blood left unfractionated, total RNA was extracted. Study findings and constraints: There were significantly more large CDR3 similarity clusters among expanded TCRs than among controls. Because all patients had alopecia, their immune responses might differ from healthy ones.

The table lists this clonotype with many counts. The antigen is not known. TCRdb reprocessed the RACE reads via MiXCR and lists one record per CDR3 protein. The sample lists roughly 50,000 distinct CDR3 sequences; approximately 11% were seen once. The receptor's source is a woman aged 40 to 49 with alopecia areata. Some clones in this sample may be carry-over from other donors' samples. Sequencing was performed on whole blood, taken in connection with sensitization to the hapten diphenylcyclopropenone (DPC).

The CDR3 spells CASSQGVGGLTDTQYF. Here the CDR3 DNA reads TGCGCCAGCAGCCAAGGGGTGGGCGGCCTGACAGATACGCAGTATTTT. This chain connects TRBV4-3 to TRBJ2-3; D uncertain. Germline CDR1 LGHNA, CDR2 YSLEER. The CDR3 is 16 amino acids. Between the trimmed V and J ends, which lost 1 base and 3 bases, there was a span of 14 bases.